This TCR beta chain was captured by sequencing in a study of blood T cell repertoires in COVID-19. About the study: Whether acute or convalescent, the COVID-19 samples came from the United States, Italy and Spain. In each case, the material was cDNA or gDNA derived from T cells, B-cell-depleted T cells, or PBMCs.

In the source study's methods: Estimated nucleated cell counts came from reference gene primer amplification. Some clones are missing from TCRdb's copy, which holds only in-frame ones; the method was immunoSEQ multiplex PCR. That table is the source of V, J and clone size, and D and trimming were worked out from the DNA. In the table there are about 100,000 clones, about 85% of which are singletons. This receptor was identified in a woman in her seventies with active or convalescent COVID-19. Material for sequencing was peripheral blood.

CDR3 sequence: CASSYTGNEKLFF. The CDR3 DNA follows: TGCGCCAGCAGCTATACAGGGAATGAAAAACTGTTTTTT. The genes are TRBV5-1 and TRBJ1-4; a weak D match, TRBD1 (6 bases). V lost 3 bases and J lost 5, with 8 bases in between. Germline lookup yields CDR1 SGHRS and CDR2 YFSETQ. CDR3 length equals 13 residues.